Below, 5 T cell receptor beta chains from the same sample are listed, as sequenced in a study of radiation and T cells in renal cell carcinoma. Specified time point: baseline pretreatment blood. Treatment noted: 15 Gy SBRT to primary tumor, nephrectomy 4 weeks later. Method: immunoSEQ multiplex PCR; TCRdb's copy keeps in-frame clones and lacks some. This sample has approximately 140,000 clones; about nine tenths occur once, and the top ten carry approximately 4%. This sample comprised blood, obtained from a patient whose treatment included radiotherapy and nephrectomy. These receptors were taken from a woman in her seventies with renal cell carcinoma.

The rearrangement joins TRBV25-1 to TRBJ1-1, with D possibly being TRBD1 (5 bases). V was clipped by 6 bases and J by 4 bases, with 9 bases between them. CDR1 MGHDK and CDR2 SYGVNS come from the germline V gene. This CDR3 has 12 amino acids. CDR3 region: CASRLGLTEAFF. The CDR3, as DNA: TGTGCCAGCAGACTGGGACTCACTGAAGCTTTCTTT.

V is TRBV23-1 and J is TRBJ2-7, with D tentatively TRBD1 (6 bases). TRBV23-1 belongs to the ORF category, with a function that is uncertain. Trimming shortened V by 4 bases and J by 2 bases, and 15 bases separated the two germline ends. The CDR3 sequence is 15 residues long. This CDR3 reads CASSPPGDKTYEQYF. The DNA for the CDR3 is TGCGCCAGCAGTCCTCCCGGGGACAAGACCTACGAGCAGTACTTC.

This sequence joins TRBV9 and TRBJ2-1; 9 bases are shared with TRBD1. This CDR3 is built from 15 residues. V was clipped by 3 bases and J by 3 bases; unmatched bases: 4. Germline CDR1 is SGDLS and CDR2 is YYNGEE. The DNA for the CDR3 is TGTGCCAGCAGCGCCGGGACAGGGAACTACAATGAGCAGTTCTTC. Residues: CASSAGTGNYNEQFF. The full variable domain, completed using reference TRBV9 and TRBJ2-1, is DSGVTQTPKHLITATGQRVTLRCSPRSGDLSVYWYQQSLDQGLQFLIQYYNGEERAKGNILERFSAQQFPDLHSELNLSSLELGDSALYFCASSAGTGNYNEQFFGPGTRLTVL.

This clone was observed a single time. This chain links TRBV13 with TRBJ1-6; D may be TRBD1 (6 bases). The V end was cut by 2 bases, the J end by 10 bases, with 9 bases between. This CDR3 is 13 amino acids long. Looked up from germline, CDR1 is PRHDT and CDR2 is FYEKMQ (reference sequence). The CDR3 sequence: CASSLRQDSPLHF. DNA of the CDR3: TGTGCCAGCAGCTTAAGACAGGACTCACCCCTCCACTTT.

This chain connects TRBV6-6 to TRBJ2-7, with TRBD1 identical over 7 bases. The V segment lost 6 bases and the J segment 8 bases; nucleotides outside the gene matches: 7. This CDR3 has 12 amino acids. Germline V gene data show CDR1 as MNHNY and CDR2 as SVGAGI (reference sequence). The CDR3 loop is CASSPRQGQQYF. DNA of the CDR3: TGTGCCAGCAGCCCCCGACAGGGTCAGCAGTACTTC.